The clone carrying this T cell receptor (beta chain) occurred a few times. The entry originates in a study of blood T cell repertoires in COVID-19. At the level of the study: COVID-19 samples collected from the United States, Italy and Spain covered acute and convalescent phases.

Enrollees, about 18 to 89 years old, lived in 24 US areas. For recovered donors of Cohort 3, there were two negative PCRs, clearance, or symptom resolution. This CDR3 spans 13 amino acids. From germline, CDR1 is SGHNT and CDR2 YYREEE (reference sequence). The V end lost 7 bases, the J end lost 7 bases, and 14 bases lay between the germline ends. Per the original methods: From reference gene primer amplification, estimates of nucleated cell counts were derived. Measured with immunoSEQ multiplex PCR; TCRdb has only the in-frame clones, and not every one. V, J and clone size are taken as reported in that table, and D and trimming were inferred from the DNA itself. In the table there are under 300,000 clones, about 89% of which are singletons.

The sequencing sample was made of PBMCs or T cells enriched from blood (not recorded which). This TCR was sampled from a woman aged 18-29 years who had recovered from COVID-19. The chain is built from TRBV5-4 and TRBJ2-2; D is unclear. CDR3 nucleotide sequence: TGTGCCAGCGGGTACAGACGTAACGGGGAGCTGTTTTTT. Its protein is CASGYRRNGELFF.